This T cell receptor beta chain was sequenced for a study of CD8 T cells in ankylosing spondylitis. Scientists made TCR beta libraries using quantitative 5'-RACE with molecular barcodes. MiXCR, applied by TCRdb to the 5' RACE reads, yields one record per CDR3 protein. The profile covers approximately 140,000 distinct CDR3 sequences, with roughly 8.4% appearing a single time and more than 7% taken by the ten largest. Study conclusions and caveats: It appeared that ankylosing spondylitis blood was characterized by a TCR beta motif of several highly homologous variants. Reported data indicate significant enrichment of disease-linked clones within matched ankylosing spondylitis synovial fluid. Some motif variants had been reported before (in reactive arthritis synovial fluid and blood).

Trimming pared 0 bases from V and 2 bases from J, leaving 10 bases between. The CDR3 runs 16 residues. The germline gives CDR1 LGHNA, CDR2 YSLEER. Comments on this clonotype: Its antigen is currently unknown.

The TCR was taken from a male donor with ankylosing spondylitis. Sequenced material: synovial fluid, either unsorted or a sorted T cell fraction (not recorded which). The V gene is TRBV4-3, the J gene TRBJ2-2; the D gene is possibly TRBD2 (6 bases). The CDR3: CASSQDGGINTGELFF. Here the CDR3 DNA reads TGCGCCAGCAGCCAAGATGGCGGGATAAACACCGGGGAGCTGTTTTTT.